The rows below give T cell receptor beta chains drawn from one sample of a study of blood T cell repertoires in COVID-19. Libraries were prepared by immunoSEQ multiplex PCR; TCRdb keeps only in-frame clonotypes and omits some of them. The sample holds under 200,000 clones, about 85% seen once. The sequenced sample was peripheral blood. Receptors originate from a woman aged 50 to 60 with COVID-19, enrolled during active disease. CDR3s include the opening cysteine and the closing phenylalanine or tryptophan. D genes are given only for firm matches. Some rows mark clone size as missing; the rest say once, few, many or name a class of expanded clone.

cdr3_aa	cdr3_nt	d_call	cdr3_length	v_call	j_call	clone_size
CASSSPGQSTDTQYF	TGTGCCAGCAGCTCCCCGGGACAAAGCACAGATACGCAGTATTTT	-	15	TRBV11-3	TRBJ2-3	-
CATSDFPSTGGPYEQYF	TGTGCCACCAGTGATTTCCCATCGACAGGGGGGCCCTACGAGCAGTACTTC	TRBD1	17	TRBV24-1	TRBJ2-7	-
CASSSGPGGGPGELFF	TGTGCCAGCAGCTCCGGCCCGGGGGGTGGGCCCGGGGAGCTGTTTTTT	TRBD2	16	TRBV7-3	TRBJ2-2	few
CAWSVRAGGETQYF	TGTGCCTGGAGTGTACGAGCGGGGGGTGAGACCCAGTACTTC	TRBD2	14	TRBV30	TRBJ2-5	-
CASSQGTQETQYF	TGTGCCAGCTCACAGGGGACTCAAGAGACCCAGTACTTC	-	13	TRBV18	TRBJ2-5	-
CASSPKRGRFTDTQYF	TGTGCCAGCAGTCCTAAGCGGGGGAGGTTCACAGATACGCAGTATTTT	TRBD2	16	TRBV3-1/TRBV3-2	TRBJ2-3	-
CASAGVTGELFF	TGTGCTAGTGCGGGGGTCACCGGGGAGCTGTTTTTT	-	12	TRBV12-5	TRBJ2-2	-
CASSTKQGANSPLHF	TGTGCCAGCAGCACCAAACAGGGGGCCAATTCACCCCTCCACTTT	TRBD1	15	TRBV5-8	TRBJ1-6	-
CASAFLLAGATDTQYF	TGTGCCAGCGCCTTCTTACTAGCGGGGGCCACAGATACGCAGTATTTT	TRBD2	16	TRBV27	TRBJ2-3	-
CASSPFRNEQFF	TGTGCCAGCTCACCATTCAGGAATGAGCAGTTCTTC	-	12	TRBV18	TRBJ2-1	-
CASRAPGETQYF	TGTGCCAGCAGGGCACCTGGAGAGACCCAGTACTTC	-	12	TRBV6-5	TRBJ2-5	-
CASSQERGGFDEQFF	TGTGCCAGCAGCCAGGAGCGGGGGGGCTTTGATGAGCAGTTCTTC	TRBD2	15	TRBV3-1/TRBV3-2	TRBJ2-1	-
CASSQDRTGGFQPQHF	TGCGCCAGCAGCCAAGACCGGACAGGGGGGTTCCAGCCCCAGCATTTT	TRBD1	16	TRBV4-1	TRBJ1-5	-
CASSYPGSSEQYF	TGCGCCAGCAGCTACCCCGGGTCCAGCGAGCAGTACTTC	-	13	TRBV5-1	TRBJ2-7	-
CASSQGSGGATDTQYF	TGTGCCAGCAGCCAAGGGAGCGGGGGGGCGACAGATACGCAGTATTTT	TRBD2	16	TRBV4-2	TRBJ2-3	-
CASSSQGAIPHEQYF	TGCGCCAGCAGCTCACAGGGGGCGATCCCCCACGAGCAGTACTTC	TRBD1	15	TRBV5-1	TRBJ2-7	-
CASSPPGNNYGYTF	TGTGCCAGCAGTCCTCCGGGGAATAACTATGGCTACACCTTC	-	14	TRBV6-6	TRBJ1-2	-
CASSSHRGLSNSPLHF	TGTGCCAGCAGTTCCCACAGGGGGTTAAGTAATTCACCCCTCCACTTT	TRBD1	16	TRBV27	TRBJ1-6	-
CASSPSGGATGELFF	TGCGCCAGCAGCCCGAGCGGGGGTGCCACCGGGGAGCTGTTTTTT	TRBD2	15	TRBV5-1	TRBJ2-2	-
CASSPLMTSGGAGELFF	TGCGCCAGCAGCCCACTAATGACTAGCGGGGGGGCCGGGGAGCTGTTTTTT	TRBD2	17	TRBV4-1	TRBJ2-2	-
CASSYSDRGTQYF	TGTGCCAGCAGTTACAGCGATCGGGGGACCCAGTACTTC	-	13	TRBV6-5	TRBJ2-5	-
CASSDSGTPWEDETQYF	TGTGCCAGCAGTGACTCCGGGACACCCTGGGAAGATGAGACCCAGTACTTC	-	17	TRBV6-4	TRBJ2-5	-
CASSETVSGNTIYF	TGCGCCAGCAGTGAGACAGTCTCTGGAAACACCATATATTTT	-	14	TRBV5-1	TRBJ1-3	-
CASSPPAGATFAKTQYF	TGTGCCAGCTCACCACCGGCAGGGGCCACCTTTGCGAAGACCCAGTACTTC	-	17	TRBV18	TRBJ2-5	-
CASSYRSGGEEETQYF	TGTGCCAGCAGTTACCGTAGCGGGGGGGAGGAAGAGACCCAGTACTTC	TRBD2	16	TRBV6-5	TRBJ2-5	-
CASSQDFKKLFF	TGTGCCAGCAGCCAAGATTTTAAAAAACTGTTTTTT	-	12	TRBV3-1/TRBV3-2	TRBJ1-4	-
CASSSTGTGKEKLFF	TGTGCCAGCAGTTCGACCGGGACAGGGAAGGAAAAACTGTTTTTT	TRBD1	15	TRBV28	TRBJ1-4	-
CASSDPRTSGEQFF	TGTGCCAGCAGCGACCCTCGGACTAGCGGTGAGCAGTTCTTC	TRBD2	14	TRBV9	TRBJ2-1	-
CASSEGNTYEQYF	TGTGCCAGCAGTGAGGGCAACACCTACGAGCAGTACTTC	-	13	TRBV6-1	TRBJ2-7	few
CASSLGGTGTSGTDTQYF	TGTGCCAGCAGCTTAGGTGGAACAGGGACGAGCGGTACAGATACGCAGTATTTT	-	18	TRBV7-3	TRBJ2-3	-
CASSVGGQGGEQYF	TGTGCCAGCAGCGTAGGGGGACAGGGTGGCGAGCAGTACTTC	TRBD1	14	TRBV9	TRBJ2-7	-
CASSQVGASGGYNGELFF	TGTGCCAGCAGCCAAGTGGGAGCTAGCGGGGGGTACAACGGGGAGCTGTTTTTT	TRBD2	18	TRBV4-2	TRBJ2-2	-
CSADGQASSYTF	TGCAGCGCTGACGGACAGGCCTCGAGCTACACCTTC	TRBD1	12	TRBV29-1	TRBJ1-2	-
CATSDLPSSYNEQFF	TGTGCCACCAGTGATTTACCCAGCTCCTACAATGAGCAGTTCTTC	-	15	TRBV24-1	TRBJ2-1	once
CASSSELAGYNTGELFF	TGTGCCAGCAGCTCCGAACTAGCGGGGTATAACACCGGGGAGCTGTTTTTT	TRBD2	17	TRBV28	TRBJ2-2	-
CASSPDRDTEAFF	TGTGCCAGCAGCCCGGACAGGGACACTGAAGCTTTCTTT	TRBD1	13	TRBV3-1/TRBV3-2	TRBJ1-1	-
CASSPPGLAGGGEQFF	TGTGCCAGCTCACCTCCTGGACTAGCGGGGGGGGGTGAGCAGTTCTTC	TRBD2	16	TRBV18	TRBJ2-1	-
CASSQETPTYEQYF	TGCGCCAGCAGCCAAGAGACACCTACCTACGAGCAGTACTTC	-	14	TRBV4-3	TRBJ2-7	-
CASSQTSGVTDTQYF	TGCGCCAGCAGCCAGACTAGCGGGGTGACAGATACGCAGTATTTT	TRBD2	15	TRBV4-1	TRBJ2-3	-
CASSQGLLRGAVRDTQYF	TGTGCCAGCAGCCAAGGATTGTTACGGGGGGCCGTTAGAGATACGCAGTATTTT	-	18	TRBV14	TRBJ2-3	-
CASRNRGDNEQFF	TGTGCCAGCAGAAACAGGGGAGACAATGAGCAGTTCTTC	TRBD1	13	TRBV7-9	TRBJ2-1	once
CASSQRHGDTEAFF	TGTGCCAGCAGCCAAAGACACGGGGACACTGAAGCTTTCTTT	-	14	TRBV3-1/TRBV3-2	TRBJ1-1	-
CASSPRTGTQPQHF	TGTGCCAGCAGCCCCCGGACAGGTACCCAGCCCCAGCATTTT	TRBD1	14	TRBV7-2	TRBJ1-5	-